Each of the 4 T cell receptor beta chains below was sequenced from the same sample in a study of cytomegalovirus exposure and HLA in healthy donors. Amplification used 60 Vbeta primers and 13 Jbeta primers. The protocol was immunoSEQ multiplex PCR, while the TCRdb copy is restricted to in-frame clones and leaves out a portion. The sample contains about 140,000 clones, around 80% of which appear only once. Sequencing was done on a sample of PBMCs. The receptors come from a female donor in good health and CMV-seronegative.

This clone came up a few times. The V gene is TRBV10-3, the J gene TRBJ1-1, with D possibly TRBD1 on 5 matching bases. The germline gives CDR1 ENHRY, CDR2 SYGVKD. Between the trimmed V and J ends, which lost 10 bases and 1 base, there was a span of 16 bases. The CDR3 extends over 14 amino acids. The DNA of the CDR3 is TGTGCCAAAATACCGGAGACAGCGAACACTGAAGCTTTCTTT. This codes for CAKIPETANTEAFF.

The table lists this clone with a few counts. The chain has TRBV7-9 and TRBJ2-5, with 8 positions matching TRBD1. This CDR3 has 13 amino acids. The germline CDR1 and CDR2 sequences are SEHNR and FQNEAQ (reference sequence). J gave up 5 bases and V 6 bases, and 5 bases lay outside the gene matches. The CDR3 DNA reads TGTGCCAGCAGTTCCAGGGGGCCGGAGACCCAGTACTTC. Its translation: CASSSRGPETQYF.

V and J are TRBV5-1 and TRBJ2-3; 12 bases are shared with TRBD2. Trimming removed 1 base from V and 0 bases from J; junction bases left unmatched: 12. The CDR3 sequence is 20 residues long. Germline loops: CDR1 SGHRS, CDR2 YFSETQ. CDR3 DNA: TGCGCCAGCAGCTTGTTCCCAACTAGCGGGAGGACCCTTAGCACAGATACGCAGTATTTT. It encodes CASSLFPTSGRTLSTDTQYF.

This sequence joins TRBV5-1 and TRBJ1-4; no clear D. Germline CDR1 is SGHRS and CDR2 is YFSETQ. V lost 2 bases, J lost 5 bases, and 19 bases lay in between. The CDR3 runs to 17 residues. The chain's CDR3 is CASSLSPPTPSNEKLFF. DNA for the CDR3: TGCGCCAGCAGCTTAAGCCCCCCGACTCCCTCCAATGAAAAACTGTTTTTT.